This T cell receptor beta chain was captured by sequencing in a study of cytomegalovirus exposure and HLA in healthy donors. In the PCR, 60 Vbeta and 13 Jbeta primers were used. Libraries were prepared by immunoSEQ multiplex PCR; TCRdb keeps only in-frame clonotypes and omits some of them. The sample has about 110,000 clones; around 86% are singletons. The study's findings and limits: In a later analysis, parvovirus B19, influenza, CMV and Epstein-Barr virus appeared linked to several top co-occurrence clusters.

Germline assignment: CDR1 SGDLS and CDR2 YYNGEE. The CDR3 covers 15 residues. Losses at the gene ends were 0 bases for V and 7 bases for J; bases not matched to a gene: 2. To note about this clone: The antigen is not known.

The chain couples TRBV9 to TRBJ1-4; 11 bases align to TRBD1. The sequence was collected from a woman aged 25 to 39 in good health and CMV-seronegative. The sample comprised PBMCs. In nucleotides, the CDR3 is TGTGCCAGCAGCGTAGACGGGACAGGGGGTGAAAAACTGTTTTTT. Translated: CASSVDGTGGEKLFF.